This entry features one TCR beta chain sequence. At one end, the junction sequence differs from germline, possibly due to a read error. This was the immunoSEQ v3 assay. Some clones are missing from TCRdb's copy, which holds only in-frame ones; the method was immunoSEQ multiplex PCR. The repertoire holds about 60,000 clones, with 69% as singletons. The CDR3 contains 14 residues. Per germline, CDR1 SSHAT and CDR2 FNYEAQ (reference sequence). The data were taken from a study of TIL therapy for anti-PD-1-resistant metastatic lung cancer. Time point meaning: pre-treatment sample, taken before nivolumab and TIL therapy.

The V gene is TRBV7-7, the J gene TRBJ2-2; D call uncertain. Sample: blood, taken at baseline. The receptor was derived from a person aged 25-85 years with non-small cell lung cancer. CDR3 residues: CASSSSPYTGELFF. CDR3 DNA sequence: TGTGCTAGCAGCTCCTCCCCGTATACCGGGGAGCTGTTTTTT.